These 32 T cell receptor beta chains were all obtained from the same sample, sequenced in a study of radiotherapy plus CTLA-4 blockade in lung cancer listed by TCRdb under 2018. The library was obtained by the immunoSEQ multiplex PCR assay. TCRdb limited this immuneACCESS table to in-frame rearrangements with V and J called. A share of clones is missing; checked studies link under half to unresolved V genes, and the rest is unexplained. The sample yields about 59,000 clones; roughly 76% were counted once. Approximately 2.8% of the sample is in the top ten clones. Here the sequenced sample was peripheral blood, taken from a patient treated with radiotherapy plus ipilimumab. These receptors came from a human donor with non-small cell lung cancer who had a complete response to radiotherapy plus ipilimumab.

CDR3: CASRLGGSSYEQYF. The CDR3, as DNA: TGTGCCAGCAGGTTAGGGGGGAGCTCCTACGAGCAGTACTTC. This chain connects TRBV28 to TRBJ2-7; either TRBD1 or TRBD2 may fit D (6 bases each). The CDR3 is 14 residues long. Germline CDR1 and CDR2: MDHEN and SYDVKM. Trimming stripped 6 bases from V and 0 bases from J, with 12 bases between.

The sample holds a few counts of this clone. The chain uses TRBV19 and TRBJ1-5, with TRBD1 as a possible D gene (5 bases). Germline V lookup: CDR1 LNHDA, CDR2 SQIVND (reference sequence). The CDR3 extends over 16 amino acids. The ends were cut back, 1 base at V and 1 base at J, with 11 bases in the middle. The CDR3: CASSIGRGSSNQPQHF. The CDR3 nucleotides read TGTGCCAGTAGTATAGGGCGGGGCAGCAGCAATCAGCCCCAGCATTTT.

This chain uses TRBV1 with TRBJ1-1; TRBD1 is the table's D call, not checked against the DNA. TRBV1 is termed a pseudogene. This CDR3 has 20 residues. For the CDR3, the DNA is TGCACCAGCATACTTAGGGTTAAGGACAGGGTAAAACGTCTTGACACTGAAGCTTTCTTT. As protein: CTSILRVKDRVKRLDTEAFF.

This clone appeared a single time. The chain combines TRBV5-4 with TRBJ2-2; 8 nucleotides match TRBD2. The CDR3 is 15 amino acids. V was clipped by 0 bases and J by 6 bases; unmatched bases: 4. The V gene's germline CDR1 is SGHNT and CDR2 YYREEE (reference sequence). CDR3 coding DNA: TGTGCCAGCAGCTTGGCGGGGGGGTACGCCGGGGAGCTGTTTTTT. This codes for CASSLAGGYAGELFF.

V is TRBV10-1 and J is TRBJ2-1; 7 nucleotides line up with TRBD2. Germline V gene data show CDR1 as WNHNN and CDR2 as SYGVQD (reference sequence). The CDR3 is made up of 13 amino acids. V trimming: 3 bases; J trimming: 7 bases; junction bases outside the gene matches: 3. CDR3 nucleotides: TGCGCCAGCAGTGACCCCGGGAGGAATGAGCAGTTCTTC. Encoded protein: CASSDPGRNEQFF.

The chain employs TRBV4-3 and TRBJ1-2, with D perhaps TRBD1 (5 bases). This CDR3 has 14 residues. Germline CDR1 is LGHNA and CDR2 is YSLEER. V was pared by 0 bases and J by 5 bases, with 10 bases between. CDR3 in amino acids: CASSQDQGTYGYTF. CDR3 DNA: TGCGCCAGCAGCCAAGACCAGGGAACATATGGCTACACCTTC.

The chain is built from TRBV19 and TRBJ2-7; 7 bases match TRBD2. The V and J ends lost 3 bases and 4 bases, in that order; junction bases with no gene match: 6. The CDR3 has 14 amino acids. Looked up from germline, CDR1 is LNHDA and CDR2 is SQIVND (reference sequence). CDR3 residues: CASSIGGSGYEQYF. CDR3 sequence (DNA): TGTGCCAGTAGTATCGGGGGGAGCGGATACGAGCAGTACTTC.

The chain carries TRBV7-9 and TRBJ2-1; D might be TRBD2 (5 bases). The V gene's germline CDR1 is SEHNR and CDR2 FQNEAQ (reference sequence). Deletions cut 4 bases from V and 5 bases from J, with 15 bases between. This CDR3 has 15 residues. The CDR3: CASSSFIEGHNEQFF. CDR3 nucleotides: TGTGCCAGCAGCTCGTTCATTGAGGGTCACAATGAGCAGTTCTTC.

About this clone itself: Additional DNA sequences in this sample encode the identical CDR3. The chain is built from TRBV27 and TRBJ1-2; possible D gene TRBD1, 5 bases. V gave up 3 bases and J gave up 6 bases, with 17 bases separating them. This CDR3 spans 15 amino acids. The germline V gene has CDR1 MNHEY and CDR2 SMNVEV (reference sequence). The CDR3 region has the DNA TGTGCCAGCAGTTTCCTTGGACAAGGGGCCGATGGCTACACCTTC. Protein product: CASSFLGQGADGYTF.

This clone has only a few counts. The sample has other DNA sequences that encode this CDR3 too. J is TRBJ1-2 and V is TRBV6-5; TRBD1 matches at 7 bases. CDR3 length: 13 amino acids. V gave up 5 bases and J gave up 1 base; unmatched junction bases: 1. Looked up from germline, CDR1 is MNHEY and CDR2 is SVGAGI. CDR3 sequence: CASSPGGNYGYTF. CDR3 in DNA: TGTGCCAGCAGTCCAGGGGGTAACTATGGCTACACCTTC.

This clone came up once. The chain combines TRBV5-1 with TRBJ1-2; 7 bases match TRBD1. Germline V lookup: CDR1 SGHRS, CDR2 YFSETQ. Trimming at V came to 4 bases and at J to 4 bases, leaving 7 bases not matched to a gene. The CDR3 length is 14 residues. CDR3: CASSLSGQSYGYTF. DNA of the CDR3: TGCGCCAGCAGCCTCTCGGGACAGAGCTATGGCTACACCTTC.

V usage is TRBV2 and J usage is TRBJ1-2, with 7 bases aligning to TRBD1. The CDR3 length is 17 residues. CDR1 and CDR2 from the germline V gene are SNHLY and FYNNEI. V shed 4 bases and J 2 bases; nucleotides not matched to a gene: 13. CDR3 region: CASSGPGQQGTNYGYTF. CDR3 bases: TGTGCCAGCAGTGGGCCGGGACAGCAAGGGACGAACTATGGCTACACCTTC.

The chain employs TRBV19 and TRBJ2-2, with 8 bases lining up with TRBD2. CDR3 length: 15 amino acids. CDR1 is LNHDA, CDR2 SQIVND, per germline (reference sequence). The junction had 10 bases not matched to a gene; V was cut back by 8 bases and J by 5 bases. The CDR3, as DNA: TGTGCCAGTGGGAGGTTGGGACTAGGGACCGGGGAGCTGTTTTTT. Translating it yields CASGRLGLGTGELFF.

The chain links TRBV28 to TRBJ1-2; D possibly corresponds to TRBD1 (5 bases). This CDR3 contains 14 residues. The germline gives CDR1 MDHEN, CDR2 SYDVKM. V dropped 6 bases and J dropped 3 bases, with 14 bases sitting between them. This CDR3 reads CASRPRQSDYGYTF. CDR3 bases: TGTGCCAGCAGACCCCGACAGAGTGACTATGGCTACACCTTC.

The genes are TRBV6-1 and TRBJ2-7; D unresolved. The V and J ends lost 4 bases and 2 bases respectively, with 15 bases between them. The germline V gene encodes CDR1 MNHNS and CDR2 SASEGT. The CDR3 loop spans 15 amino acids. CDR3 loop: CASSARGSSTYEQYF. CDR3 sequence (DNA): TGTGCCAGCAGTGCAAGAGGTAGCTCGACCTACGAGCAGTACTTC.

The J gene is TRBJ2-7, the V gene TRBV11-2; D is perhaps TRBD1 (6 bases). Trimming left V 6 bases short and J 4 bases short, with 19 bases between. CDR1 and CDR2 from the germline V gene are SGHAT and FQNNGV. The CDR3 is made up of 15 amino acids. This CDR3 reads CASRLGAGVSYEQYF. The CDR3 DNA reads TGTGCCAGCAGGCTTGGTGCAGGGGTGAGTTACGAGCAGTACTTC.

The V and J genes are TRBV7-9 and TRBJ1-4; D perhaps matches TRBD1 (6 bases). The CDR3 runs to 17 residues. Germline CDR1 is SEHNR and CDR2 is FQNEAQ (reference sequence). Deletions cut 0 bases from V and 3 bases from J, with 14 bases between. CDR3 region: CASSLASSTGANEKLFF. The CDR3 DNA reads TGTGCCAGCAGCTTAGCGTCATCGACAGGCGCTAATGAAAAACTGTTTTTT.

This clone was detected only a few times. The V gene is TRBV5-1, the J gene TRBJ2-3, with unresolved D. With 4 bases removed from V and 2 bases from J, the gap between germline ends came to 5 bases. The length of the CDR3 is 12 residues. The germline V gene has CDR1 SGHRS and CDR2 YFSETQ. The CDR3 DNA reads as TGCGCCAGCAGCCTACCCACAGATACGCAGTATTTT. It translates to CASSLPTDTQYF.

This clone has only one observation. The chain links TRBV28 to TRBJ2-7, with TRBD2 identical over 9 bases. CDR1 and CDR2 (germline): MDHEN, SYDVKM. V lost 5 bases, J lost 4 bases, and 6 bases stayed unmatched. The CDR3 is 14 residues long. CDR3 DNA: TGTGCCAGCAGTGGAGCGGGAGGAGGTTACGAGCAGTACTTC. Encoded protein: CASSGAGGGYEQYF.

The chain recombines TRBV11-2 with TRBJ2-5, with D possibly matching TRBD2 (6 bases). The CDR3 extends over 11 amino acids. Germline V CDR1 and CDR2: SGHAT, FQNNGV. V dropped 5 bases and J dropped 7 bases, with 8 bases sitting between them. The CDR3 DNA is TGTGCCAGCAGCCGCGGGGCGACCCAGTACTTC. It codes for CASSRGATQYF. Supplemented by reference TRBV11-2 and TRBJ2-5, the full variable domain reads EAGVAQSPRYKIIEKRQSVAFWCNPISGHATLYWYQQILGQGPKLLIQFQNNGVVDDSQLPKDRFSAERLKGVDSTLKIQPAKLEDSAVYLCASSRGATQYFGPGTRLLVL.

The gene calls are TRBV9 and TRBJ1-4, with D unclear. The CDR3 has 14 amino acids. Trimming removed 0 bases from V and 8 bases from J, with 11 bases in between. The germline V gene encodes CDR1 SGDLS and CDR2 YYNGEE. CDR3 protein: CASSVGGIREKLFF. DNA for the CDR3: TGTGCCAGCAGCGTAGGCGGGATTCGGGAAAAACTGTTTTTT.

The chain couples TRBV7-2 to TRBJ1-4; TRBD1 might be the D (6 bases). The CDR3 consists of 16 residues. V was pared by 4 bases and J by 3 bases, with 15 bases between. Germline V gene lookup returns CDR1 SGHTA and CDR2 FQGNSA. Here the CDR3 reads CASSWGGAGANEKLFF. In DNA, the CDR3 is TGTGCCAGCAGCTGGGGGGGGGCTGGGGCTAATGAAAAACTGTTTTTT.

The CDR3 DNA follows: TGCGCCAGCAGTGAGGTAAAGGGGAAACTCCACACTGAAGCTTTCTTT. Translation gives CASSEVKGKLHTEAFF. This chain joins TRBV10-2 and TRBJ1-1; D may be TRBD1 (5 bases). Trimming left V 2 bases short and J 3 bases short, with 16 bases between. There are 16 residues in the CDR3. The germline V gene has CDR1 WSHSY and CDR2 SAAADI.

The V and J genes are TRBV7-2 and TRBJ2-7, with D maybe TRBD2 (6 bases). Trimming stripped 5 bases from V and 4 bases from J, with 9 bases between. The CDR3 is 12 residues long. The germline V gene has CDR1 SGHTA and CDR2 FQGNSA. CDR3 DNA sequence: TGTGCCAGCAGCCCCGGGGGATACGAGCAGTACTTC. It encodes CASSPGGYEQYF.

This chain's CDR3 is CASRLSTGDFYTF. The CDR3 nucleotides are TGTGCCAGCCGACTAAGTACAGGGGACTTCTACACCTTC. The chain is built from TRBV2 and TRBJ1-2; 7 bases fit TRBD1. J gave up 10 bases and V 8 bases, and 13 bases lay outside the gene matches. The CDR3 is 13 residues long. Germline V gene data show CDR1 as SNHLY and CDR2 as FYNNEI.

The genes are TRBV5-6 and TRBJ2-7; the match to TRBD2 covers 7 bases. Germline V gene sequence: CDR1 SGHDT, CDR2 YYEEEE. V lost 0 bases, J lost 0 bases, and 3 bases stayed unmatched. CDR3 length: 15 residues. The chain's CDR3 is CASSLAGRASYEQYF. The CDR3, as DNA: TGTGCCAGCAGCTTGGCAGGGAGGGCCTCCTACGAGCAGTACTTC.

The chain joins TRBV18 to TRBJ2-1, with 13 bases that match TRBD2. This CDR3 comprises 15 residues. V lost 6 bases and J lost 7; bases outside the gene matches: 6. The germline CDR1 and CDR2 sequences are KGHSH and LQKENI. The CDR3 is CASSGTSGTMNEQFF. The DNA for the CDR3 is TGTGCCAGCTCCGGGACTAGCGGGACTATGAATGAGCAGTTCTTC.

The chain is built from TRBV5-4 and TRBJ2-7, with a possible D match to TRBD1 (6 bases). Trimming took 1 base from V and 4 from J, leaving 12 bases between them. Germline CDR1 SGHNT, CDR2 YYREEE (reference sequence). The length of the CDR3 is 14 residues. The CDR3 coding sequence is TGTGCCAGCAGCTTGCCGGGACAACCTTACGAGCAGTACTTC. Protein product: CASSLPGQPYEQYF.

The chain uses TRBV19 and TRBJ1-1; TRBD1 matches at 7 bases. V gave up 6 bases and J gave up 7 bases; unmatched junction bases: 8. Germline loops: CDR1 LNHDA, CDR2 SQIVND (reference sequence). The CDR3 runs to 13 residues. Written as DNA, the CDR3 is TGTGCCAGTAGGGACAGGTTATACGGTGAAGCTTTCTTT. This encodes CASRDRLYGEAFF.

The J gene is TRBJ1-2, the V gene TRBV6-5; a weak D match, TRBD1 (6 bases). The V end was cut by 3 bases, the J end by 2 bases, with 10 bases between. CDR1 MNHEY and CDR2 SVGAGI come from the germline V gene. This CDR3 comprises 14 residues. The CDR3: CASSYGGPNYGYTF. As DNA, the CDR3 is TGTGCCAGCAGTTATGGGGGCCCAAACTATGGCTACACCTTC.

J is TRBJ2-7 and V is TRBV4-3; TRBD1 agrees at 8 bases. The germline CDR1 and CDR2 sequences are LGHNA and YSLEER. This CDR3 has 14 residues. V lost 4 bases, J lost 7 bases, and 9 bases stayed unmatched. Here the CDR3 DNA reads TGCGCCAGCAGCCTCGCTCAGGGGGCGGGTGAGCAGTACTTC. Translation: CASSLAQGAGEQYF.

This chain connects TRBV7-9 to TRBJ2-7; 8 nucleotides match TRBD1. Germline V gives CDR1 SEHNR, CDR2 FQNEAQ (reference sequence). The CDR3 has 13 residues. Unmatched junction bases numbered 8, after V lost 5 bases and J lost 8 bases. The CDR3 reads CASSTGQGVKQYF. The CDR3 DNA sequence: TGTGCCAGCAGCACCGGACAGGGTGTAAAGCAGTACTTC.